The next 25 T cell receptor beta chains were all read from a single sample in a study of shared clonotypes between healthy human individuals. Measured with immunoSEQ multiplex PCR; TCRdb has only the in-frame clones, and not every one. This sample yields about 1.4 million clones, of which over 95% are seen a single time; approximately 1% belongs to the top ten. Material: naive CD4+ T cells sorted from blood. Described subset: CD45RA+ positively selected. These receptors originate from a man younger than 40 in good health.

V is TRBV21-1 and J is TRBJ2-7; the table gives TRBD1 as D, unverified against the DNA. TRBV21-1 is given as a pseudogene. The CDR3 contains 16 residues. For the CDR3, the DNA is TGTGCCAGCAGCGAGGACAGGGAACAGGGGAACTACGAGCAGTACTTC. It codes for CASSEDREQGNYEQYF.

This chain joins TRBV7-9 and TRBJ2-1; TRBD2 aligns across 12 bases. The CDR3 runs to 16 residues. J was trimmed by 4 bases and V by 4 bases; bases with no gene match: 5. Germline V lookup: CDR1 SEHNR, CDR2 FQNEAQ (reference sequence). As DNA, the CDR3 is TGTGCCAGCAGCTCAGCCGGGACTAGCGGGTACAATGAGCAGTTCTTC. As protein: CASSSAGTSGYNEQFF.

Note on this clone: This sample also contains other DNA sequences that code for the same CDR3. The genes are TRBV7-9 and TRBJ2-3; 9 bases are shared with TRBD2. Losses at the gene ends were 1 base for V and 0 bases for J; bases not matched to a gene: 2. CDR1 and CDR2 (germline): SEHNR, FQNEAQ (reference sequence). This CDR3 comprises 16 residues. CDR3 region: CASSLGLAASTDTQYF. The DNA for the CDR3 is TGTGCCAGCAGCTTAGGACTAGCGGCTAGCACAGATACGCAGTATTTT.

This clone came up once. The chain combines TRBV2 with TRBJ2-7; 8 bases agree with TRBD1. The V and J ends lost 9 bases and 1 base, in that order; junction bases with no gene match: 8. This CDR3 contains 14 residues. Germline CDR1 and CDR2: SNHLY and FYNNEI. CDR3 sequence (DNA): TGTGCCAGTGGACAGGGAGAACTTTCCTACGAGCAGTACTTC. It translates to CASGQGELSYEQYF.

This sequence joins TRBV11-1 and TRBJ2-5, with a weak D call TRBD1 (7 bases). CDR3 length: 18 residues. The V and J ends lost 7 bases and 5 bases respectively, with 29 bases between them. Germline CDR1 SGHAT, CDR2 FQDESV (reference sequence). CDR3 in amino acids: CASTDIVQKTGRIETQYF. The CDR3 nucleotides read TGTGCCAGCACCGATATAGTCCAGAAGACAGGGAGGATCGAGACCCAGTACTTC.

This sequence joins TRBV28 and TRBJ1-1, with a weak D call TRBD1 (6 bases). V was trimmed by 8 bases and J by 0 bases, leaving 13 bases between them. CDR3 length equals 14 residues. Germline V gene sequence: CDR1 MDHEN, CDR2 SYDVKM. The CDR3 loop reads CASRLEGVNTEAFF. CDR3 nucleotide sequence: TGTGCCAGCCGCCTCGAGGGGGTGAACACTGAAGCTTTCTTT.

This chain links TRBV7-9 with TRBJ1-1; D gene unclear. Trimming took 5 bases from V and 8 from J, leaving 9 bases between them. The CDR3 totals 11 residues. The germline CDR1 and CDR2 sequences are SEHNR and FQNEAQ (reference sequence). CDR3 nucleotides: TGTGCCAGCAGCACCATAAACGAAGCTTTCTTT. Its protein product is CASSTINEAFF.

Note on this clone: Compared with germline, one end of the junction differs, possibly owing to a read error. The V call is TRBV15, the J call TRBJ2-5, with D hard to call. Germline V CDR1 and CDR2: LNHNV, YYDKDF (reference sequence). This CDR3 contains 12 residues. In DNA form, the CDR3 reads TGTGCCACCAGCACTGTGGACGGGTCAGTCAACTTC. Translated, it gives CATSTVDGSVNF. The whole variable domain, filled in from reference TRBV15 and TRBJ2-5, reads DAMVIQNPRYQVTQFGKPVTLSCSQTLNHNVMYWYQQKSSQAPKLLFHYYDKDFNNEADTPDNFQSRRPNTSFCFLDIRSPGLGDTAMYLCATSTVDGSVNFGPGTRLLVL.

The V gene is TRBV28, the J gene TRBJ2-7; tentatively, D is TRBD1 (5 bases). The CDR3 sequence is 11 residues long. CDR1 is MDHEN and CDR2 is SYDVKM in the germline V gene. Between the trimmed V and J ends, which lost 11 bases and 4 bases, there was a span of 12 bases. As DNA, the CDR3 is TGTGCCGGCTCCAAGGGGTACGAGCAGTACTTC. It encodes CAGSKGYEQYF.

The gene calls are TRBV5-4 and TRBJ2-1; perhaps D is TRBD1 or TRBD2 (5 bases each). The germline gives CDR1 SGHNT, CDR2 YYREEE (reference sequence). CDR3 length: 15 amino acids. With 2 bases removed from V and 7 bases from J, the gap between germline ends came to 16 bases. CDR3 coding DNA: TGTGCCAGCAGCTTTCCGGGACGGTATGGGAATGAGCAGTTCTTC. This sequence encodes CASSFPGRYGNEQFF.

The J gene is TRBJ2-7, the V gene TRBV10-3; D remains unclear. The V end was cut by 0 bases, the J end by 0 bases, with 9 bases between. CDR3 size: 15 residues. Germline V gene lookup returns CDR1 ENHRY and CDR2 SYGVKD. The CDR3 DNA follows: TGTGCCATCAGTGAGTCGGGAAGTCCCTCCTACGAGCAGTACTTC. Its protein is CAISESGSPSYEQYF.

The rearrangement uses TRBV9 and TRBJ2-3, with D maybe TRBD2 (6 bases). This CDR3 has 16 residues. V dropped 0 bases and J dropped 0 bases, with 11 bases sitting between them. Germline CDR1 and CDR2: SGDLS and YYNGEE. The CDR3 DNA reads TGTGCCAGCAGCGTAGGAATTGGGGGGAGCACAGATACGCAGTATTTT. Its protein is CASSVGIGGSTDTQYF.

This clone showed up just once. The chain joins TRBV15 to TRBJ1-5, with D hard to call. The V and J ends lost 1 base and 3 bases respectively, with 7 bases between them. The CDR3 sequence is 14 residues long. Germline CDR1 reads LNHNV; CDR2 reads YYDKDF (reference sequence). Here the CDR3 reads CATSRGGANQPQHF. CDR3 nucleotide sequence: TGTGCCACCAGCAGAGGGGGTGCCAATCAGCCCCAGCATTTT.

V is TRBV5-4 and J is TRBJ2-7; no firm D call. There are 14 residues in the CDR3. The germline gives CDR1 SGHNT, CDR2 YYREEE (reference sequence). V was clipped by 7 bases and J by 5 bases, with 19 bases between them. The CDR3 sequence: CASLSEPNGDEQYF. The CDR3 nucleotides are TGTGCCAGCTTAAGCGAACCTAACGGCGACGAGCAGTACTTC.

This rearrangement joins TRBV11-2 to TRBJ1-4, with TRBD1 matching over 7 bases. J gave up 7 bases and V 6 bases, and 2 bases lay outside the gene matches. Germline assignment: CDR1 SGHAT and CDR2 FQNNGV. CDR3 length: 12 residues. CDR3 sequence reads: CASRTGFEKLFF. The CDR3 DNA follows: TGTGCCAGCAGGACAGGGTTTGAAAAACTGTTTTTT. The complete variable domain, with remaining parts taken from reference TRBV11-2 and TRBJ1-4, reads EAGVAQSPRYKIIEKRQSVAFWCNPISGHATLYWYQQILGQGPKLLIQFQNNGVVDDSQLPKDRFSAERLKGVDSTLKIQPAKLEDSAVYLCASRTGFEKLFFGSGTQLSVL.

This clone was observed once. The sample carries other DNA sequences with the same CDR3. The rearrangement links TRBV7-2 to TRBJ2-3; D unresolved. Germline V gene sequence: CDR1 SGHTA, CDR2 FQGNSA. CDR3 size: 12 residues. V dropped 6 bases and J dropped 3 bases, with 7 bases sitting between them. The CDR3: CASRLRTDTQYF. CDR3 DNA sequence: TGTGCCAGCAGGCTTCGGACAGATACGCAGTATTTT.

The CDR3 DNA follows: TGTGCCAGCACCCGAACTACTAGCGGCCTCTCCTACGAGCAGTACTTC. Amino acid sequence: CASTRTTSGLSYEQYF. The rearrangement uses TRBV9 and TRBJ2-7, with 8 positions matching TRBD2. J gave up 0 bases and V 6 bases, and 11 bases lay outside the gene matches. The germline V gene encodes CDR1 SGDLS and CDR2 YYNGEE. This CDR3 contains 16 residues.

The sample holds one count of this clone. This rearrangement joins TRBV6-5 to TRBJ2-2; no clear D. This CDR3 has 14 residues. Germline V gene sequence: CDR1 MNHEY, CDR2 SVGAGI. The V end lost 0 bases, the J end lost 8 bases, and 10 bases lay between the germline ends. The CDR3, as DNA: TGTGCCAGCAGTTACTCGTGGAGCGTGGGGGAGCTGTTTTTT. This translates into CASSYSWSVGELFF.

This chain connects TRBV7-8 to TRBJ1-2, with D unresolved. The germline V gene encodes CDR1 SGHVS and CDR2 FQNEAQ. This CDR3 comprises 15 residues. With 1 base removed from V and 4 bases from J, the gap between germline ends came to 13 bases. CDR3 sequence reads: CASSLGPDVPYGYTF. CDR3 nucleotide sequence: TGTGCCAGCAGCTTAGGTCCGGACGTCCCCTATGGCTACACCTTC.

This sequence joins TRBV27 and TRBJ1-5; possibly TRBD1 for D (5 bases). This CDR3 has 13 amino acids. Germline CDR1 reads MNHEY; CDR2 reads SMNVEV (reference sequence). V shed 8 bases and J shed 5 bases, with 13 bases lying between them. The CDR3 reads CASRRGTYQPQHF. Written as DNA, the CDR3 is TGTGCCAGCCGGAGGGGAACCTATCAGCCCCAGCATTTT.

The V gene is TRBV14, the J gene TRBJ1-1; D not resolved. The germline CDR1 and CDR2 sequences are SGHDN and FVKESK. The CDR3 is 13 amino acids. Trimming shortened V by 8 bases and J by 0 bases, and 10 bases separated the two germline ends. The CDR3 sequence is CASCGQMNTEAFF. In DNA, the CDR3 is TGTGCCAGCTGCGGGCAGATGAACACTGAAGCTTTCTTT. The variable domain in full, with the rest retrieved from reference TRBV14 and TRBJ1-1, is EAGVTQFPSHSVIEKGQTVTLRCDPISGHDNLYWYRRVMGKEIKFLLHFVKESKQDESGMPNNRFLAERTGGTYSTLKVQPAELEDSGVYFCASCGQMNTEAFFGQGTRLTVV.

J is TRBJ2-1 and V is TRBV29-1, with 9 bases fitting TRBD1. CDR3 size: 15 residues. The V gene end was trimmed by 5 bases and the J gene end by 4 bases; junction bases not matched to a gene: 9. Germline V CDR1 and CDR2: SQVTM, ANQGSEA. The CDR3 region is CSVFGSDRGYNEQFF. CDR3 nucleotides: TGCAGCGTTTTCGGCTCAGACAGGGGGTACAATGAGCAGTTCTTC.

The rearrangement links TRBV7-9 to TRBJ2-7, with D uncertain. CDR3 length: 13 amino acids. CDR1 and CDR2 from the germline V gene are SEHNR and FQNEAQ (reference sequence). V lost 7 bases to trimming and J lost 6 bases, with 16 bases between them. This CDR3 reads CASTSQGPGEQYF. In nucleotides, the CDR3 is TGTGCCAGCACCTCGCAAGGCCCAGGCGAGCAGTACTTC.

Regarding this clone: Distinct nucleotide sequences in the sample also encode this CDR3. This chain connects TRBV5-1 to TRBJ1-1; D might be TRBD1 (5 bases). This CDR3 is built from 14 residues. The germline V gene has CDR1 SGHRS and CDR2 YFSETQ. Trimming stripped 1 base from V and 0 bases from J, with 7 bases between. CDR3 protein: CASSLSGLNTEAFF. CDR3 in DNA: TGCGCCAGCAGCTTGTCAGGGCTGAACACTGAAGCTTTCTTT.

V gene TRBV2 combines with J gene TRBJ1-2; the D gene is possibly TRBD1 (6 bases). Germline loops: CDR1 SNHLY, CDR2 FYNNEI. The CDR3 extends over 16 amino acids. The V end was cut by 2 bases, the J end by 7 bases, with 20 bases between. The CDR3 DNA sequence: TGTGCCAGCAGTGAAAGGGGGAATTTCTACTCAGGTGGCTACACCTTC. This encodes CASSERGNFYSGGYTF.